The T cell receptor (beta chain) described here comes from a study of Ad26.COV2.S vaccination and SARS-CoV-2 variants. Study-wide context: Donor was assigned to the Ad26.COV2.S arm of trial COV1001.

This clone was seen just once. The treatment was: around 19 received Ad26.COV2.S at low or high dose, single or two shots; 5 received placebo; per-sample allocation not given. Material that was analyzed had been drawn on day 63 after the first vaccine or placebo injection. The repertoire was sequenced with immunoSEQ multiplex PCR; TCRdb's copy has only in-frame clones and lacks some. The table records about 390,000 clones, approximately 92% of them present only once. The trim removed 4 bases at V and 4 bases at J, leaving 7 bases unmatched. This CDR3 region has 14 residues. The germline gives CDR1 LGHDT, CDR2 YNNKEL (reference sequence).

J is TRBJ2-7 and V is TRBV3-1 (or the pseudogene TRBV3-2); TRBD2 matches at 7 bases. The material was peripheral blood, obtained in a trial of Ad26.COV2.S vaccine versus placebo. The TCR comes from a person between 18 and 60 years old who received the Ad26.COV2.S COVID-19 vaccine or a placebo. The CDR3: CASSRGLGGYEQYF. The CDR3 region has the DNA TGTGCCAGCAGCCGCGGACTAGGCGGGTACGAGCAGTACTTC.